This entry concerns a single T cell receptor (beta chain). Its antigen is undetermined. Mismatch with germline at one junction end may stem from a read error. PCR was performed a second time for about 6 to 11 cycles using a sample-barcoded 5' primer and a J-beta primer mix. From the 5' RACE reads, TCRdb called clonotypes with MiXCR, one entry per CDR3 protein. The sample has about 830,000 distinct CDR3 sequences, nearly 60% seen once. CDR3 length equals 12 residues. Germline V CDR1 and CDR2: DFQATT, SNEGSKA (reference sequence). This sample is drawn from a study of blood T cells in healthy people across ages. Study summary: Per two T cells, about one barcoded beta molecule was captured through template switching.

Total RNA, at least 5 micrograms per sample, was extracted from PBMCs. Points from the study as a whole: A greater number of naive CD4+ cells and higher diversity distinguished long-lived donors from aged donors.

The clonotype originates from a man aged 25-45 years in good health. The sequencing input was blood. The chain carries TRBV20-1 and TRBJ2-7, with D perhaps TRBD2 (6 bases). The CDR3 DNA is TGCAGTGCTCCAACTAGCTCCCACGAGCAGTACTTC. This sequence encodes CSAPTSSHEQYF.